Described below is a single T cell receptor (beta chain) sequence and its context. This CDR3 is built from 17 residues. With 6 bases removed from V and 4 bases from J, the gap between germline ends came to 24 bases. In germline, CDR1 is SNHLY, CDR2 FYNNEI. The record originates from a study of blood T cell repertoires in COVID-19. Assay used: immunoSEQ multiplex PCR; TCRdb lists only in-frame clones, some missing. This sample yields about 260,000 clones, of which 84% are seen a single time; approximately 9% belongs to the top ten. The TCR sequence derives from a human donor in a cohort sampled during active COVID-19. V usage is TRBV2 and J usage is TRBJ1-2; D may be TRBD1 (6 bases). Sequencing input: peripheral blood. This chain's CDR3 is CASRANLQGYSGYGYTF. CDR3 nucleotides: TGTGCCAGCAGAGCCAATTTACAGGGTTACAGCGGCTATGGCTACACCTTC.